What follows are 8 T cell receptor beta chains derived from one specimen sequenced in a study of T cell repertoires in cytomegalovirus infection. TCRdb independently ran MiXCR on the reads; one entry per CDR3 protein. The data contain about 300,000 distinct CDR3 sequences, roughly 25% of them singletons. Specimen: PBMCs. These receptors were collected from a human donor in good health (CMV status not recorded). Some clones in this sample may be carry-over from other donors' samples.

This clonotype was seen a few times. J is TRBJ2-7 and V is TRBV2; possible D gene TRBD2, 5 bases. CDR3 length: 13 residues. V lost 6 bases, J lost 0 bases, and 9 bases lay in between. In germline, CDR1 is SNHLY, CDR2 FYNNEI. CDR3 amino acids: CASRSGSSYEQYF. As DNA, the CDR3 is TGTGCCAGCAGATCGGGGAGCTCCTACGAGCAGTACTTC.

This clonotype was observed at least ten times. This CDR3 is CASSLMPGLANEQFF. Written as DNA, the CDR3 is TGTGCCAGCAGCTTAATGCCCGGACTAGCGAATGAGCAGTTCTTC. The rearrangement links TRBV7-2 to TRBJ2-1, with TRBD2 identical over 9 bases. The CDR3 is 15 residues long. The V gene's germline CDR1 is SGHTA and CDR2 FQGNSA. V was pared by 2 bases and J by 7 bases, with 6 bases of the junction left unmatched. Drawing the rest from reference TRBV7-2 and TRBJ2-1, the complete variable domain is GAGVSQSPSNKVTEKGKDVELRCDPISGHTALYWYRQSLGQGLEFLIYFQGNSAPDKSGLPSDRFSAERTGGSVSTLTIQRTQQEDSAVYLCASSLMPGLANEQFFGPGTRLTVL.

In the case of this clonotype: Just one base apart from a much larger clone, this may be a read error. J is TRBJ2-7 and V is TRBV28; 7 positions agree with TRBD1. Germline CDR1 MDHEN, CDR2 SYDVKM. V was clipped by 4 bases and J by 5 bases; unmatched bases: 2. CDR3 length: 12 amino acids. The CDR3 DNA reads TGTGCCAGCAGTTGGGGACAGAACGAGCAGTACTTC. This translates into CASSWGQNEQYF.

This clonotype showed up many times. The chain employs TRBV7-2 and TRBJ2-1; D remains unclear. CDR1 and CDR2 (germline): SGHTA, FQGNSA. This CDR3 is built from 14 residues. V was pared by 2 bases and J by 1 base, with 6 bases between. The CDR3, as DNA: TGTGCCAGCAGCTTATATGGGTCCTACAATGAGCAGTTCTTC. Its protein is CASSLYGSYNEQFF.

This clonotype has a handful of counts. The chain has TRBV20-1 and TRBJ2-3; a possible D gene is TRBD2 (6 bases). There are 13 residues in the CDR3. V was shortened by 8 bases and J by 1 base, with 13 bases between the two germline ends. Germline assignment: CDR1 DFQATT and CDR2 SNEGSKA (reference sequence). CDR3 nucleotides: TGCAGTACATCGGGAGATGGCACAGATACGCAGTATTTT. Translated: CSTSGDGTDTQYF.

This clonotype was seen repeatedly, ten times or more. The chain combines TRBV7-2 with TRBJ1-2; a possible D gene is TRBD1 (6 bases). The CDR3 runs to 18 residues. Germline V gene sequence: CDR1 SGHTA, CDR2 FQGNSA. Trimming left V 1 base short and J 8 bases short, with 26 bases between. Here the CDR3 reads CASSLGRGAQGISKGYTF. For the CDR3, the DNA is TGTGCCAGCAGCTTAGGGCGGGGGGCGCAAGGAATATCCAAGGGCTACACCTTC.

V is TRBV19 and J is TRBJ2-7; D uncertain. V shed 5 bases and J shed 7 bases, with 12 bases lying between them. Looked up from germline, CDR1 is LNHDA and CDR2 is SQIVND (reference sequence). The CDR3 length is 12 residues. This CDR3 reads CASSSYNREQYF. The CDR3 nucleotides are TGTGCCAGTAGTTCGTATAACCGGGAGCAGTACTTC.

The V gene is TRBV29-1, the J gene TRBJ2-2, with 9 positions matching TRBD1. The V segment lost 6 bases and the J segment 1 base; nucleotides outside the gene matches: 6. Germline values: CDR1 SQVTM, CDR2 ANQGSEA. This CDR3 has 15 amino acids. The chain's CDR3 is CSVRTGVQNTGELFF. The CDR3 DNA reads TGCAGCGTCCGGACAGGGGTACAGAACACCGGGGAGCTGTTTTTT.